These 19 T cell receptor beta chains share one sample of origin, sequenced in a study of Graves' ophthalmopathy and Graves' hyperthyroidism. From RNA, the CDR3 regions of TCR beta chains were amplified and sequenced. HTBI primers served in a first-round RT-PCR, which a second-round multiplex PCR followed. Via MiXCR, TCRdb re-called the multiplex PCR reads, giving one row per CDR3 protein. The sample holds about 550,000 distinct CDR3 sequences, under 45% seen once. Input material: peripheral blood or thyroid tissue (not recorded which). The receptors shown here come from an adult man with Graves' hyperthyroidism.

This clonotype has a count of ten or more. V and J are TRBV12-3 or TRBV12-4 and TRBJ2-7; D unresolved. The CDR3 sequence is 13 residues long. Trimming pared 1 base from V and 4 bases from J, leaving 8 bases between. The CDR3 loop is CASSLGPLYEQYF. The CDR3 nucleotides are TGTGCCAGCAGTTTAGGGCCCCTATACGAGCAGTACTTC.

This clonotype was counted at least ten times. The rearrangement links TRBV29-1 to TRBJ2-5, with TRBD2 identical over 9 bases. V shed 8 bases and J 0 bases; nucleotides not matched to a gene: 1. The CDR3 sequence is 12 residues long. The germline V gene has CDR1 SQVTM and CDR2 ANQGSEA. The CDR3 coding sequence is TGCAGCCTAGCGGGAAACCAAGAGACCCAGTACTTC. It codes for CSLAGNQETQYF.

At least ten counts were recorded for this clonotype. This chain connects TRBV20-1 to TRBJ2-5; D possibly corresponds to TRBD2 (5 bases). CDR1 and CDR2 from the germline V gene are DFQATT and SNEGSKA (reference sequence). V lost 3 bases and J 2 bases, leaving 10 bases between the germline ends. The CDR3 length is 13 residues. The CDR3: CSASSSRQETQYF. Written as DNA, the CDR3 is TGCAGTGCTAGTTCTAGCCGTCAAGAGACCCAGTACTTC.

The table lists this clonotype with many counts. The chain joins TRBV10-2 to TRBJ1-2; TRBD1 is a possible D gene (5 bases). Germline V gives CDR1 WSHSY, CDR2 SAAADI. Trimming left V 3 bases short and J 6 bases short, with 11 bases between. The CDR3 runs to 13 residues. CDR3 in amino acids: CASSDWGVHGYTF. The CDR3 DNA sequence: TGCGCCAGCAGTGATTGGGGCGTCCATGGCTACACCTTC.

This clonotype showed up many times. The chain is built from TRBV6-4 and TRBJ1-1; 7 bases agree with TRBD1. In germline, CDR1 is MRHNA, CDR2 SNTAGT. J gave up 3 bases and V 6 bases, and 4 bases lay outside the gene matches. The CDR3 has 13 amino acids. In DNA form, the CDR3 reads TGTGCCAGCAGCCAGGGGGGGGACACTGAAGCTTTCTTT. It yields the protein CASSQGGDTEAFF.

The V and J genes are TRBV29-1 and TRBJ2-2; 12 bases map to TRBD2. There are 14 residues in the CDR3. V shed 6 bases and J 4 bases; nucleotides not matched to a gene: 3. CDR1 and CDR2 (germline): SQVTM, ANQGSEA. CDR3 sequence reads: CSVVTSGGTGELFF. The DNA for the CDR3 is TGCAGCGTGGTGACTAGCGGGGGCACCGGGGAGCTGTTTTTT.

CDR3 coding DNA: TGTGCCATCAGTTACTCGTTTTCGGAGTTCGGCGAGCAGTACTTC. Translated, it gives CAISYSFSEFGEQYF. The chain recombines TRBV10-3 with TRBJ2-7; D not certain. The germline CDR1 and CDR2 sequences are ENHRY and SYGVKD. V shed 5 bases and J shed 6 bases, with 20 bases lying between them. The CDR3 runs to 15 residues.

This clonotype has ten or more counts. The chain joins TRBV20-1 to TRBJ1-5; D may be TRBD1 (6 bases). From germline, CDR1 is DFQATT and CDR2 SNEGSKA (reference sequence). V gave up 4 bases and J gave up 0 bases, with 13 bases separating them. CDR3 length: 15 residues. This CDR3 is CSATNRVNSNQPQHF. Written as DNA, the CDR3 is TGCAGTGCTACAAACAGGGTAAATAGCAATCAGCCCCAGCATTTT.

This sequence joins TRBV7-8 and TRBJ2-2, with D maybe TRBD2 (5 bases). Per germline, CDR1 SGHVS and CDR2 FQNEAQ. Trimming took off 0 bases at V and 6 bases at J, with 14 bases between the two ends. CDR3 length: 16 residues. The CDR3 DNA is TGTGCCAGCAGCTTAGCGCCGGGGTCCTGGTCCGGGGAGCTGTTTTTT. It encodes CASSLAPGSWSGELFF.

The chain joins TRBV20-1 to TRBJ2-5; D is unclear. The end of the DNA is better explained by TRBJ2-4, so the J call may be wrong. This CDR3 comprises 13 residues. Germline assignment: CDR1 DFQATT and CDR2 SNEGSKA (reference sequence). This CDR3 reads CSARASGQNIQYF. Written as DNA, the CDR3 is TGCAGTGCTAGAGCTAGTGGCCAAAACATTCAGTACTTC.

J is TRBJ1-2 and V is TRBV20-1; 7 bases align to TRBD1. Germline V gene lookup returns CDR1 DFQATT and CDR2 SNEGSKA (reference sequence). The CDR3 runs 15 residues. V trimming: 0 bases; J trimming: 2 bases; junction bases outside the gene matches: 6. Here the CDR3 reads CSARDQGGTNYGYTF. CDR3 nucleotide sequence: TGCAGTGCTAGAGATCAGGGGGGGACCAACTATGGCTACACCTTC.

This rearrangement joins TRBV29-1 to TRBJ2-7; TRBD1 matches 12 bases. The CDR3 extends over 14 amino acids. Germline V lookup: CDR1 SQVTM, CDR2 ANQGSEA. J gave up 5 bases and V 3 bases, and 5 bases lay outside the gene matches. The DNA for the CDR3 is TGCAGCGTTGAGACCGGGACAGGGGGCCACGAGCAGTACTTC. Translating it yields CSVETGTGGHEQYF.

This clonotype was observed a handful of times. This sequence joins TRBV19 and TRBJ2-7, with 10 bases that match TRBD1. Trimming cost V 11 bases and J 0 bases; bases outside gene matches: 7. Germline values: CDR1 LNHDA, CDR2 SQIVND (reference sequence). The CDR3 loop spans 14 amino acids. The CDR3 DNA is TGTGCCTGGAGCGGGACAGGGGACTCCTACGAGCAGTACTTC. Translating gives CAWSGTGDSYEQYF.

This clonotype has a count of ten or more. The CDR3 DNA reads TGCAGTGCTAGTCCCACAGGGTACTATGGCTACACCTTC. Translating it yields CSASPTGYYGYTF. The chain carries TRBV20-1 and TRBJ1-2, with a tentative D call TRBD1 (6 bases). From germline, CDR1 is DFQATT and CDR2 SNEGSKA (reference sequence). The CDR3 runs to 13 residues. V was shortened by 3 bases and J by 3 bases, with 11 bases between the two germline ends.

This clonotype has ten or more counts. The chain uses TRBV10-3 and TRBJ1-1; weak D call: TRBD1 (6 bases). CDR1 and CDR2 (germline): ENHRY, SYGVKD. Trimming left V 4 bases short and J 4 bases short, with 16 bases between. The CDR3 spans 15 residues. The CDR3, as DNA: TGTGCCATCAGTGCGACGGGGGCGCGTTTCACTGAAGCTTTCTTT. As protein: CAISATGARFTEAFF.

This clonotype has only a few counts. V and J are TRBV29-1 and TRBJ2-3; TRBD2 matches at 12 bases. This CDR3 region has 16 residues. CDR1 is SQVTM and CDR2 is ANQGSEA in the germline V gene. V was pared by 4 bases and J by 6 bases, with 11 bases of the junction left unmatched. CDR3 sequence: CSVAQGTSGLTDTQYF. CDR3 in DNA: TGCAGCGTTGCCCAAGGGACTAGCGGGCTTACTGATACGCAGTATTTT.

This CDR3 reads CASSVYGGRMDEQFF. CDR3 DNA: TGTGCCAGCAGCGTATACGGCGGGAGAATGGATGAGCAGTTCTTC. V and J are TRBV9 and TRBJ2-7; 7 bases are a match to TRBD2. The tail of the sequence fits TRBJ2-1 better, so the J call may be wrong. Germline loops: CDR1 SGDLS, CDR2 YYNGEE. The CDR3 is 15 amino acids.

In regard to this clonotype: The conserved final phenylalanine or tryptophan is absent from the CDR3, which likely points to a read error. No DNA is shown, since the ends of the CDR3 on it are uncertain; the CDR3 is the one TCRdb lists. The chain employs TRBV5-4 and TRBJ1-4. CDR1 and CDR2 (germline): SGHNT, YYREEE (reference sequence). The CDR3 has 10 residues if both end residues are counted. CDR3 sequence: CASKSGTSGS.

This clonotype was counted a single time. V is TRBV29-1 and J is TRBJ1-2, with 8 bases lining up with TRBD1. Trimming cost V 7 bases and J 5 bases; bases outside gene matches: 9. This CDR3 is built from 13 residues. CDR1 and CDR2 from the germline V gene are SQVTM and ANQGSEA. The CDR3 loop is CSGPGQGRYGYTF. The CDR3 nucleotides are TGCAGCGGACCCGGACAGGGACGGTATGGCTACACCTTC.